This note documents a single TCR beta chain sequence. Its target is unknown. This entry comes from a study of T cell clones after liver transplantation. Study-level background: Three of eight recipients were HCV-positive; others had non-autoimmune, non-viral indications. General study findings and limits: Rather than being deleted, graft donor-reactive T cells may have moved into the graft. The donor-reactive repertoire was only partly measurable in two subjects, lacking donor cells.

Profiling relied on immunoSEQ multiplex PCR, and the TCRdb table lists in-frame clones only, not all of them. Of about 70,000 clones detected, 75% to 90% appear once; the ten largest clones hold around 0.72%. This CDR3 contains 15 residues. V gave up 6 bases and J gave up 3 bases; unmatched junction bases: 9. Per the germline V gene, CDR1 is SNHLY and CDR2 is FYNNEI. This specimen consisted of CD4+ T cells from blood, obtained 12 months after liver transplant. The clonotype was recovered from a human patient who received a liver transplant. Certain T cells may be donor cells from the graft. The chain couples TRBV2 to TRBJ2-7; 9 positions match TRBD1. CDR3 loop: CASRSQQGADYEQYF. In DNA form, the CDR3 reads TGTGCCAGCAGGTCCCAACAGGGGGCAGACTACGAGCAGTACTTC.